These 14 T cell receptor beta chains came from one sample sequenced in a study of shared clonotypes between healthy human individuals. Only in-frame clones appear in the TCRdb table, and some are missing; sequencing was by immunoSEQ multiplex PCR. This sample has 2 million to 2.5 million clones, with roughly 91% found just once. As defined, naive CD8 cells were CD45RO-negative and positively selected for CCR7, with terminally differentiated effector memory CD45RA+ cells excluded. Specimen: naive CD8+ T cells from PBMCs. The origin of the receptors is a man between 18 and 29 years old in good health. Some clones in this sample may be carry-over from other donors' samples.

This clone was seen a single time. V is TRBV4-2 and J is TRBJ2-3; D is uncertain. CDR1 LGHNA and CDR2 YNFKEQ come from the germline V gene. Deletions cut 5 bases from V and 4 bases from J, with 16 bases between. This CDR3 is 15 amino acids long. In DNA form, the CDR3 reads TGTGCCAGCAGCTCAAGGAAGGGCCTGCCAGATACGCAGTATTTT. This gives the protein CASSSRKGLPDTQYF.

The rearrangement uses TRBV6-4 and TRBJ2-2; D ambiguous. This CDR3 spans 9 amino acids. Trimming left V 5 bases short and J 9 bases short, with 1 base between. The germline gives CDR1 MRHNA, CDR2 SNTAGT. The CDR3 nucleotides read TGTGCCAGCAGTTGGGAGCTGTTTTTT. Amino acid sequence: CASSWELFF.

This clone occurred a few times. The rearrangement links TRBV30 to TRBJ1-2, with D tentatively TRBD1 (5 bases). The ends were cut back, 1 base at V and 7 bases at J, with 10 bases in the middle. This CDR3 is 12 amino acids long. The germline gives CDR1 GTSNPN, CDR2 SVGIG (reference sequence). In nucleotides, the CDR3 is TGTGCCTGGAGTGCGGGACCCCCTGGCTACACCTTC. It specifies CAWSAGPPGYTF.

The chain uses TRBV7-9 and TRBJ2-2, with D perhaps matching TRBD1 (5 bases). This CDR3 spans 12 amino acids. Germline-derived CDR1 and CDR2 are SEHNR and FQNEAQ (reference sequence). With 6 bases removed from V and 10 bases from J, the gap between germline ends came to 12 bases. CDR3 DNA sequence: TGTGCCAGCAGTGACAGTATCGAGGAGCTGTTTTTT. This encodes CASSDSIEELFF. Full variable domain (missing parts from reference TRBV7-9 and TRBJ2-2): DTGVSQNPRHKITKRGQNVTFRCDPISEHNRLYWYRQTLGQGPEFLTYFQNEAQLEKSRLLSDRFSAERPKGSFSTLEIQRTEQGDSAMYLCASSDSIEELFFGEGSRLTVL.

The V gene is TRBV7-8, the J gene TRBJ2-1; D remains ambiguous. This CDR3 comprises 13 residues. The V and J ends lost 8 bases and 0 bases respectively, with 8 bases between them. Looked up from germline, CDR1 is SGHVS and CDR2 is FQNEAQ. The CDR3 coding sequence is TGTGCCAGCGCTCGGAGCTCCTACAATGAGCAGTTCTTC. Protein: CASARSSYNEQFF.

V is TRBV5-5 and J is TRBJ1-1; D ambiguous. V shed 4 bases and J shed 5 bases, with 15 bases lying between them. This CDR3 region has 14 residues. CDR1 and CDR2 (germline): SGHKS, YYEKEE (reference sequence). The CDR3 sequence: CASSRVRTGTEAFF. The CDR3 DNA sequence: TGTGCCAGCAGCAGGGTACGGACTGGAACTGAAGCTTTCTTT.

To note about this clone: The junction shows a germline mismatch at one end, possibly a read error. Other DNA variants within this sample encode the same CDR3. V and J are TRBV7-9 and TRBJ2-7, with TRBD2 matching over 8 bases. CDR1 SEHNR and CDR2 FQNEAQ come from the germline V gene (reference sequence). The CDR3 loop spans 14 amino acids. Here the CDR3 DNA reads TGTGCCAGCAGCCTAGCGGGTCCCTCCTACGAGCAGTACTTC. Protein sequence: CASSLAGPSYEQYF.

The chain has TRBV9 and TRBJ2-7, with a possible D match to TRBD1 (6 bases). Germline CDR1 SGDLS, CDR2 YYNGEE. The CDR3 sequence is 15 residues long. V was trimmed by 2 bases and J by 2 bases, leaving 14 bases between them. The CDR3 protein is CASSVATGSTYEQYF. In DNA, the CDR3 is TGTGCCAGCAGCGTCGCAACAGGGAGTACCTACGAGCAGTACTTC.

The rearrangement links TRBV7-4 to TRBJ2-7; the match to TRBD1 covers 7 bases. CDR1 and CDR2 from the germline V gene are SGHVT and SQSDAQ. J gave up 2 bases and V 5 bases, and 12 bases lay outside the gene matches. CDR3 length: 16 residues. CDR3 loop: CASSLHRGPPTYEQYF. The CDR3 bases are TGTGCCAGCAGCCTCCACAGGGGCCCCCCAACCTACGAGCAGTACTTC.

The chain links TRBV15 to TRBJ2-2; D possibly uses TRBD1 or TRBD2 (5 bases each). Trimming stripped 5 bases from V and 5 bases from J, with 24 bases between. The germline V gene encodes CDR1 LNHNV and CDR2 YYDKDF (reference sequence). This CDR3 region has 18 residues. The CDR3 sequence is CATSAHPWGRGSTGELFF. The DNA of the CDR3 is TGTGCCACCAGCGCCCACCCCTGGGGGAGAGGGAGTACCGGGGAGCTGTTTTTT. Looking up the rest from reference TRBV15 and TRBJ2-2 gives the full variable domain: DAMVIQNPRYQVTQFGKPVTLSCSQTLNHNVMYWYQQKSSQAPKLLFHYYDKDFNNEADTPDNFQSRRPNTSFCFLDIRSPGLGDTAMYLCATSAHPWGRGSTGELFFGEGSRLTVL.

J is TRBJ2-1 and V is TRBV5-1, with 14 positions matching TRBD2. From germline, CDR1 is SGHRS and CDR2 YFSETQ. The trim removed 3 bases at V and 0 bases at J, leaving 5 bases unmatched. The CDR3 sequence is 18 residues long. CDR3 protein: CASSSGTSGRFSYNEQFF. The CDR3 region has the DNA TGCGCCAGCAGCTCTGGGACTAGCGGGAGATTCTCCTACAATGAGCAGTTCTTC. The variable domain in full, with the rest retrieved from reference TRBV5-1 and TRBJ2-1, is KAGVTQTPRYLIKTRGQQVTLSCSPISGHRSVSWYQQTPGQGLQFLFEYFSETQRNKGNFPGRFSGRQFSNSRSEMNVSTLELGDSALYLCASSSGTSGRFSYNEQFFGPGTRLTVL.

On this clone itself: This sample also contains other DNA sequences that code for the same CDR3. The V gene is TRBV6-6, the J gene TRBJ2-7; a possible D gene is TRBD2 (6 bases). The V gene lost 0 bases and the J gene lost 4 bases, with 10 bases spanning the gap. CDR1 is MNHNY and CDR2 is SVGAGI in the germline V gene (reference sequence). This CDR3 region has 14 residues. The CDR3 DNA is TGTGCCAGCAGTTACTCTAGCGGCGGGTACGAGCAGTACTTC. Amino acids: CASSYSSGGYEQYF.

The J gene is TRBJ1-2, the V gene TRBV5-1; no clear D gene. This CDR3 comprises 14 residues. CDR1 is SGHRS, CDR2 YFSETQ, per germline. Deletions cut 6 bases from V and 6 bases from J, with 18 bases between. Here the CDR3 DNA reads TGCGCCAGCAACGGTGGTGGGGAGTTGGATGGCTACACCTTC. It codes for CASNGGGELDGYTF.

V gene TRBV6-5 combines with J gene TRBJ2-5; 8 nucleotides align to TRBD1. Germline CDR1 and CDR2: MNHEY and SVGAGI. With 5 bases clipped from V and 1 base from J, the junction kept 6 bases outside the gene matches. The CDR3 is 15 residues long. The CDR3 DNA reads TGTGCCAGCAGTCTCGACAGGGGAGGCCAAGAGACCCAGTACTTC. Translating gives CASSLDRGGQETQYF.